The 27 T cell receptor beta chains listed next were all sequenced from one sample in a study of CD8 T cells in ankylosing spondylitis. TCRdb re-called the 5' RACE reads through MiXCR, storing one row per CDR3 protein. The profile shows 130,000 or so distinct CDR3 sequences, over 6% of them singletons. Material for sequencing was blood, either unsorted or a sorted T cell fraction (not recorded which). These receptors all come from a male donor with ankylosing spondylitis or in good health (not recorded which).

This clonotype was observed at least ten times. The chain uses TRBV5-1 and TRBJ2-7, with 10 bases lining up with TRBD2. With 4 bases clipped from V and 3 bases from J, the junction kept 10 bases outside the gene matches. The CDR3 runs 16 residues. CDR1 and CDR2 (germline): SGHRS, YFSETQ. CDR3 region: CASSLVGTSDIYEQYF. The CDR3, as DNA: TGCGCCAGCAGCCTGGTGGGGACTAGCGACATCTACGAGCAGTACTTC.

The sample holds many counts of this clonotype. The V gene is TRBV28, the J gene TRBJ1-4; tentative D call: TRBD1 (5 bases). The CDR3 has 14 residues. Germline lookup yields CDR1 MDHEN and CDR2 SYDVKM. Trimming removed 5 bases at V and 4 bases at J, with 11 bases between. The CDR3 spells CASSPRQFNEKLFF. In DNA form, the CDR3 reads TGTGCCAGCAGTCCTCGACAGTTTAATGAAAAACTGTTTTTT.

This clonotype was recorded many times. This rearrangement joins TRBV6-2 or TRBV6-3 to TRBJ1-1; 7 bases agree with TRBD1. The germline V gene has CDR1 MNHEY and CDR2 SVGEGT. V dropped 2 bases and J dropped 0; count of bases not matched to a gene: 3. CDR3 length equals 15 residues. CDR3 amino acids: CASSYRGRLNTEAFF. The CDR3 bases are TGTGCCAGCAGTTACAGGGGGCGCCTGAACACTGAAGCTTTCTTT.

The sample holds many counts of this clonotype. The rearrangement links TRBV20-1 to TRBJ2-3; D possibly corresponds to TRBD2 (6 bases). Germline V gene lookup returns CDR1 DFQATT and CDR2 SNEGSKA (reference sequence). V was pared by 5 bases and J by 6 bases, with 12 bases between. CDR3 size: 12 residues. The chain's CDR3 is CSAPTSGDTQYF. Written as DNA, the CDR3 is TGCAGTGCTCCGACTAGTGGGGATACGCAGTATTTT.

In this sample, this clonotype turned up many times. The chain uses TRBV20-1 and TRBJ1-2; D is unclear. From germline, CDR1 is DFQATT and CDR2 SNEGSKA (reference sequence). V was pared by 5 bases and J by 5 bases, with 18 bases between. The length of the CDR3 is 14 residues. In nucleotides, the CDR3 is TGCAGTGCTCGACCCACGGGGAGGGCGTATGGCTACACCTTC. This gives the protein CSARPTGRAYGYTF.

Ten or more counts support this clonotype. The genes are TRBV5-1 and TRBJ2-1, with D unresolved. This CDR3 spans 16 amino acids. The V end was cut by 0 bases, the J end by 1 base, with 11 bases between. Germline CDR1 SGHRS, CDR2 YFSETQ. The CDR3 here is CASSLDPLGSYNEQFF. CDR3 coding DNA: TGCGCCAGCAGCTTGGATCCTCTCGGGTCCTACAATGAGCAGTTCTTC.

This clonotype came up many times. The chain couples TRBV27 to TRBJ2-7, with 9 positions matching TRBD2. V dropped 4 bases and J dropped 4; count of bases not matched to a gene: 8. The CDR3 length is 15 residues. CDR1 and CDR2 from the germline V gene are MNHEY and SMNVEV (reference sequence). CDR3 in DNA: TGTGCCAGCAGTTCGCGACTAGCGGAGATATACGAGCAGTACTTC. It is translated as CASSSRLAEIYEQYF.

This clonotype was recorded at least ten times. The V gene is TRBV25-1, the J gene TRBJ1-4, with D possibly matching TRBD1 (5 bases). Germline V gene lookup returns CDR1 MGHDK and CDR2 SYGVNS. The CDR3 extends over 15 amino acids. Trimming stripped 6 bases from V and 3 bases from J, with 14 bases between. Here the CDR3 DNA reads TGTGCCAGCAGCGACCCGGCGGGGGCTAATGAAAAACTGTTTTTT. Its translation: CASSDPAGANEKLFF.

At least ten counts were recorded for this clonotype. The rearrangement joins TRBV29-1 to TRBJ2-5; D is unresolved. With 1 base removed from V and 1 base from J, the gap between germline ends came to 10 bases. The CDR3 is made up of 14 amino acids. Germline lookup yields CDR1 SQVTM and CDR2 ANQGSEA. CDR3 amino acids: CSVEGRNTQETQYF. CDR3 DNA sequence: TGCAGCGTTGAAGGCCGAAACACCCAAGAGACCCAGTACTTC.

This chain connects TRBV5-1 to TRBJ2-5; D unresolved. Germline V gene data show CDR1 as SGHRS and CDR2 as YFSETQ. The CDR3 has 14 residues. The V and J ends lost 1 base and 2 bases respectively, with 9 bases between them. The DNA of the CDR3 is TGCGCCAGCAGCTTGTATGGGCGGCAAGAGACCCAGTACTTC. This sequence encodes CASSLYGRQETQYF.

The genes are TRBV5-1 and TRBJ2-7, with a tentative D call TRBD1 (6 bases). The length of the CDR3 is 14 residues. The germline CDR1 and CDR2 sequences are SGHRS and YFSETQ. The V end lost 3 bases, the J end lost 5 bases, and 15 bases lay between the germline ends. CDR3 loop: CASSSDSEEDEQYF. Here the CDR3 DNA reads TGCGCCAGCAGCTCGGACAGCGAAGAGGACGAGCAGTACTTC.

A few counts support this clonotype. A much larger clone sits a single nucleotide away, making a read error possible. This chain uses TRBV10-3 with TRBJ1-6; the match to TRBD1 covers 10 bases. The CDR3 runs to 16 residues. The V gene's germline CDR1 is ENHRY and CDR2 SYGVKD. The CDR3 protein is CAISESRQGADSPLLF. The CDR3 DNA reads as TGTGCCATCAGTGAGTCGAGACAGGGGGCCGATTCACCCCTCCTCTTT.

This clonotype appeared many times. The rearrangement joins TRBV20-1 to TRBJ1-3; 7 bases align to TRBD1. This CDR3 has 15 residues. V trimming: 3 bases; J trimming: 0 bases; junction bases outside the gene matches: 5. Germline CDR1 is DFQATT and CDR2 is SNEGSKA (reference sequence). This CDR3 is CSASGTANSGNTIYF. Here the CDR3 DNA reads TGCAGTGCTAGTGGGACAGCGAACTCTGGAAACACCATATATTTT.

There are many counts of this clonotype. The genes are TRBV3-1 and TRBJ2-3, with D perhaps TRBD2 (6 bases). CDR3 length: 15 amino acids. The V gene's germline CDR1 is LGHDT and CDR2 YNNKEL (reference sequence). Deletions cut 1 base from V and 5 bases from J, with 13 bases between. CDR3 amino acids: CASSQVTGAVDTQYF. CDR3 nucleotides: TGTGCCAGCAGCCAAGTAACGGGAGCGGTAGATACGCAGTATTTT.

This clonotype was counted at least ten times. The chain couples TRBV30 to TRBJ2-1, with TRBD2 as a possible D gene (5 bases). Germline CDR1 is GTSNPN and CDR2 is SVGIG (reference sequence). The CDR3 totals 11 residues. Trimming left V 5 bases short and J 5 bases short, with 7 bases between. The DNA for the CDR3 is TGTGCCTGGGGGGAGAACAATGAGCAGTTCTTC. Translating gives CAWGENNEQFF.

With respect to this clonotype: A much larger clone is a single base away; this may be a read error. The rearrangement links TRBV6-1 to TRBJ2-7, with 10 bases identical to TRBD1. The CDR3 runs to 14 residues. Germline CDR1 and CDR2: MNHNS and SASEGT. The V and J ends lost 10 bases and 4 bases, in that order; junction bases with no gene match: 10. Here the CDR3 DNA reads TGTGCCAATAAAAGGACAGGGGGGGGGTACGAGCAGTACTTC. The encoded protein is CANKRTGGGYEQYF.

This clonotype was seen repeatedly, ten times or more. This rearrangement joins TRBV18 to TRBJ2-1; 7 nucleotides align to TRBD2. The trim removed 1 base at V and 6 bases at J, leaving 9 bases unmatched. Germline values: CDR1 KGHSH, CDR2 LQKENI. CDR3 length equals 16 residues. CDR3 in amino acids: CASSPRGTTQSNEQFF. In DNA form, the CDR3 reads TGTGCCAGCTCACCACGAGGGACTACCCAGAGCAATGAGCAGTTCTTC.

This clonotype has a count of ten or more. The chain links TRBV7-2 to TRBJ2-7, with 7 bases fitting TRBD2. This CDR3 contains 13 residues. J lost 6 bases, V lost 1 base, and 3 bases had no gene match. Per germline, CDR1 SGHTA and CDR2 FQGNSA. The CDR3 DNA follows: TGTGCCAGCAGCTTAGGGGAGGGCTCCGAGCAGTACTTC. Translation: CASSLGEGSEQYF.

This clonotype was detected ten times or more. This sequence joins TRBV11-2 and TRBJ2-1; 11 nucleotides agree with TRBD1. The CDR3 length is 15 residues. Germline CDR1 is SGHAT and CDR2 is FQNNGV. V trimming: 4 bases; J trimming: 7 bases; junction bases outside the gene matches: 6. The CDR3 DNA follows: TGTGCCAGCAGCTCAGGACAGGGGGCGCGAAATGAGCAGTTCTTC. This gives the protein CASSSGQGARNEQFF.

In this sample, this clonotype turned up many times. The chain joins TRBV27 to TRBJ2-7; a weak D match, TRBD2 (6 bases). Germline-derived CDR1 and CDR2 are MNHEY and SMNVEV (reference sequence). Trimming shortened V by 0 bases and J by 7 bases, and 16 bases separated the two germline ends. The CDR3 totals 15 residues. The CDR3 region is CASSLSAGLGREQYF. For the CDR3, the DNA is TGTGCCAGCAGTTTATCCGCGGGGCTAGGTAGGGAGCAGTACTTC.

This clonotype was counted at least ten times. The chain links TRBV7-9 to TRBJ1-4; maybe TRBD1 (5 bases). Germline loops: CDR1 SEHNR, CDR2 FQNEAQ (reference sequence). V lost 5 bases and J lost 4, with 14 bases in between. The CDR3 is made up of 15 amino acids. CDR3 amino acids: CASSLTGLINEKLFF. The DNA of the CDR3 is TGTGCCAGCAGCCTAACGGGACTGATTAATGAAAAACTGTTTTTT. Together with reference TRBV7-9 and TRBJ1-4, the CDR3 gives the full variable domain: DTGVSQNPRHKITKRGQNVTFRCDPISEHNRLYWYRQTLGQGPEFLTYFQNEAQLEKSRLLSDRFSAERPKGSFSTLEIQRTEQGDSAMYLCASSLTGLINEKLFFGSGTQLSVL.

There are many counts of this clonotype. The V and J genes are TRBV5-1 and TRBJ2-1; D gene unclear. The CDR3 runs to 14 residues. V was cut by 1 base and J by 6 bases, with 11 bases left in between. In germline, CDR1 is SGHRS, CDR2 YFSETQ. The CDR3: CASSLFRVGNEQFF. The CDR3 DNA is TGCGCCAGCAGCTTGTTTCGGGTGGGCAATGAGCAGTTCTTC.

This clonotype has at least ten counts. The chain has TRBV3-1 and TRBJ2-3; D call uncertain. Germline V gene lookup returns CDR1 LGHDT and CDR2 YNNKEL (reference sequence). V was shortened by 1 base and J by 0 bases, with 8 bases between the two germline ends. The CDR3 covers 15 residues. This chain's CDR3 is CASSQVLGSTDTQYF. The CDR3 bases are TGTGCCAGCAGCCAAGTGCTGGGGAGCACAGATACGCAGTATTTT.

This clonotype has ten or more counts. The gene calls are TRBV20-1 and TRBJ1-2; D is ambiguous. The CDR3 has 14 residues. Looked up from germline, CDR1 is DFQATT and CDR2 is SNEGSKA (reference sequence). Deletions cut 0 bases from V and 7 bases from J, with 15 bases between. The CDR3: CSARDPSTAFGYTF. The CDR3 DNA reads as TGCAGTGCTAGAGATCCCTCCACCGCCTTTGGCTACACCTTC.

The table lists this clonotype with many counts. This chain uses TRBV12-3 or TRBV12-4 with TRBJ1-2; no firm D call. The CDR3 sequence is 13 residues long. Deletions cut 0 bases from V and 7 bases from J, with 9 bases between. The CDR3 sequence is CASSLAPGGGYTF. CDR3 nucleotide sequence: TGTGCCAGCAGTTTAGCCCCGGGCGGTGGCTACACCTTC.

This clonotype has a count of ten or more. The chain links TRBV5-1 to TRBJ2-1; TRBD2 agrees at 8 bases. The CDR3 length is 16 residues. V lost 5 bases to trimming and J lost 9 bases; unmatched junction nucleotides: 16. Per the germline V gene, CDR1 is SGHRS and CDR2 is YFSETQ. The CDR3 region is CASSFGTGTRDAEQFF. CDR3 coding DNA: TGCGCCAGCAGTTTCGGCACCGGGACTAGGGACGCTGAGCAGTTCTTC.

This clonotype was observed at least ten times. The chain links TRBV29-1 to TRBJ2-1; 7 bases match TRBD1. CDR3 length equals 11 residues. The ends lost 7 bases at V and 9 bases at J; junction bases unmatched: 6. CDR1 and CDR2 from the germline V gene are SQVTM and ANQGSEA. The CDR3 sequence: CSDTGVAEQFF. DNA of the CDR3: TGCAGCGATACAGGGGTCGCTGAGCAGTTCTTC.